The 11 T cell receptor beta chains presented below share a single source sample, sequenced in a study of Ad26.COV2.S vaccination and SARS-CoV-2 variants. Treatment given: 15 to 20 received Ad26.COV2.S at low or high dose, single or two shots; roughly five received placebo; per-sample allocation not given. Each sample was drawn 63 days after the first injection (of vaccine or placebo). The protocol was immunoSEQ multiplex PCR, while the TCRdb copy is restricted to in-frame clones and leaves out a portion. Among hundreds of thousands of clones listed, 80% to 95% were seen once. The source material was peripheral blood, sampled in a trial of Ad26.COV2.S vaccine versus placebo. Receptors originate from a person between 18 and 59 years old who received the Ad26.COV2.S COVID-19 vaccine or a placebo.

The CDR3 nucleotides read TGTGCCAGCGAGCCGGGACTAGCGGGAGGGCCGGGTACCGGGGAGCTGTTTTTT. Translation gives CASEPGLAGGPGTGELFF. V gene TRBV27 combines with J gene TRBJ2-2; TRBD2 matches at 16 bases. Germline-derived CDR1 and CDR2 are MNHEY and SMNVEV (reference sequence). This CDR3 has 18 residues. J was trimmed by 5 bases and V by 8 bases; bases with no gene match: 11.

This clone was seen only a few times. CDR3 in DNA: TGCGCCAGCAGCTACACCAGGGTTAGGTCCTACAATGAGCAGTTCTTC. It translates to CASSYTRVRSYNEQFF. The chain links TRBV5-1 to TRBJ2-1; tentatively, D is TRBD1 (5 bases). The germline V gene encodes CDR1 SGHRS and CDR2 YFSETQ. V shed 3 bases and J shed 1 base, with 14 bases lying between them. This CDR3 is built from 16 residues.

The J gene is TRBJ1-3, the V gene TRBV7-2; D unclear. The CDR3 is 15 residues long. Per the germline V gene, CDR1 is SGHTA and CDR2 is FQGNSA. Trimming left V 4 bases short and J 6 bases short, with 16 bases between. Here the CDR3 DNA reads TGTGCCAGCAGCTCCTACCCTGGCCCCCAAAACACCATATATTTT. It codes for CASSSYPGPQNTIYF.

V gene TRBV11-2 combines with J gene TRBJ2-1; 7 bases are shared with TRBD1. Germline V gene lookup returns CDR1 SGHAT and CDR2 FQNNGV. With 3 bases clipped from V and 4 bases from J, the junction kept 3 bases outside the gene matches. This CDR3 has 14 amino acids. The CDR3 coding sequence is TGTGCCAGCAGCTTGAACAGGGGTTACAATGAGCAGTTCTTC. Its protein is CASSLNRGYNEQFF.

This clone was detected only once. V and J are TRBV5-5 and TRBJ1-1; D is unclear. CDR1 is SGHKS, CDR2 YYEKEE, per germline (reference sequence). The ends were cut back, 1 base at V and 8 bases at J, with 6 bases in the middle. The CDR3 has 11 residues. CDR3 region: CASSLTSEAFF. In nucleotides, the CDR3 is TGTGCCAGCAGCTTGACAAGCGAAGCTTTCTTT.

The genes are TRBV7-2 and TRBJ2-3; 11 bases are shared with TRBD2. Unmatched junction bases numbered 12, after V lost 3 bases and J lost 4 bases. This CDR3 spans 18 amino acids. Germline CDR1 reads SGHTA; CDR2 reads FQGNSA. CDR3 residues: CASSFGTSGPKPPDTQYF. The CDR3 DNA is TGTGCCAGCAGCTTCGGGACTAGCGGCCCTAAACCCCCAGATACGCAGTATTTT.

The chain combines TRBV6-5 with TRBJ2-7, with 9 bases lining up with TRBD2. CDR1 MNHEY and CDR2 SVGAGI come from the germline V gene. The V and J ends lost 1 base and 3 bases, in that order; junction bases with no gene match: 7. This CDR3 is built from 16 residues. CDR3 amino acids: CASSYFASGTFYEQYF. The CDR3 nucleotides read TGTGCCAGCAGTTACTTCGCTAGCGGGACCTTCTACGAGCAGTACTTC.

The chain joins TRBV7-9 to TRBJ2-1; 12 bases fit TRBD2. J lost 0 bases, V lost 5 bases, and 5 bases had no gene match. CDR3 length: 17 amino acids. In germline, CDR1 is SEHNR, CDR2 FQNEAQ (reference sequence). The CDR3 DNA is TGTGCCAGCAGCATAGGACTAGCGGGACTCTCCTACAATGAGCAGTTCTTC. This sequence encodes CASSIGLAGLSYNEQFF.

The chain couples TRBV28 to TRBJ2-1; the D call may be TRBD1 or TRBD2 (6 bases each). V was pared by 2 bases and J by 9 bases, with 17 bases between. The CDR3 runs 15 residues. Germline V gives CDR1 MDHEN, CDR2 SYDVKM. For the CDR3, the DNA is TGTGCCAGCAGTTTAGGTGGACAGACTAGTTCTGAGCAGTTCTTC. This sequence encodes CASSLGGQTSSEQFF.

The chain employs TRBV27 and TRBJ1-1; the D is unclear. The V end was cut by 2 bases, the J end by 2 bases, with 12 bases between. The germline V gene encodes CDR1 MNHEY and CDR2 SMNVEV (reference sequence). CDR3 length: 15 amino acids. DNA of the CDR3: TGTGCCAGCAGTTTAAGAACGGAACCAAACACTGAAGCTTTCTTT. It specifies CASSLRTEPNTEAFF.

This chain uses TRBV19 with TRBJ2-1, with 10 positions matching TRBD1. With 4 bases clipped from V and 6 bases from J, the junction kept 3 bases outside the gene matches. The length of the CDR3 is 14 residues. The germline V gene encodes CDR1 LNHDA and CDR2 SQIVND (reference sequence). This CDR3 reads CASSRGQGPNEQFF. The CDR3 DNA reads TGTGCCAGTAGTAGGGGACAGGGGCCCAATGAGCAGTTCTTC.